This TCR beta chain emerged from a study of Graves' ophthalmopathy and Graves' hyperthyroidism. Germline lookup yields CDR1 ENHRY and CDR2 SYGVKD. With 10 bases removed from V and 6 bases from J, the gap between germline ends came to 15 bases. This CDR3 has 13 amino acids. Excluded: other autoimmune disease, uncontrolled infection, pregnancy or lactation. RNA served as the template for amplifying TCR beta CDR3 regions. HTBI primers primed a first-round RT-PCR, and a second-round multiplex PCR followed. TCRdb redid the calling of the multiplex PCR reads with MiXCR, one entry per CDR3 protein. Seen here are around 670,000 distinct CDR3 sequences, about 44% observed once, and the top ten hold approximately 43%. This clonotype was observed a few times.

The chain is built from TRBV10-3 and TRBJ2-2; the D gene is possibly TRBD2 (6 bases). The sequenced sample was peripheral blood. The sequence was collected from an adult man with Graves' ophthalmopathy. The CDR3 DNA reads as TGTGCCAGCAGCCTAGCGTACTCCGGGGAGCTGTTTTTT. It encodes CASSLAYSGELFF.